Sequencing of this T cell receptor beta chain was carried out in a study of Graves' ophthalmopathy and Graves' hyperthyroidism. Across the whole study: If no ophthalmopathy appeared within 18 months of follow-up, hyperthyroidism was termed stable. Study-wide findings and caveats: Separation of ophthalmopathy from stable hyperthyroidism was achieved by a 13-signature model, at about 90% sensitivity and 81.08% specificity.

Newly diagnosed, the hyperthyroidism patients had under 2 months' duration and were aged 18 to 65. Exclusion applied to patients with other autoimmune diseases, uncontrolled infections, pregnancy or lactation. Remarks on this clonotype: Antigen: not known.

The V and J ends lost 4 bases and 2 bases respectively, with 9 bases between them. The germline V gene has CDR1 SGHKS and CDR2 YYEKEE (reference sequence). The CDR3 sequence is 13 residues long. TCR beta CDR3 amplification used RNA transcripts. Investigators did first-round RT-PCR with HTBI primers, then second-round multiplex PCR. TCRdb used MiXCR to reprocess the multiplex PCR reads, holding one entry per CDR3 protein. The data show more than 1,000,000 distinct CDR3 sequences, less than 45% seen once. This receptor was identified in an adult man with Graves' hyperthyroidism. Sequenced material: peripheral blood or thyroid tissue (not recorded which). The chain couples TRBV5-5 to TRBJ2-5; no clear D. CDR3 loop: CASSTNGQETQYF. Here the CDR3 DNA reads TGTGCCAGCAGCACCAACGGGCAAGAGACCCAGTACTTC.